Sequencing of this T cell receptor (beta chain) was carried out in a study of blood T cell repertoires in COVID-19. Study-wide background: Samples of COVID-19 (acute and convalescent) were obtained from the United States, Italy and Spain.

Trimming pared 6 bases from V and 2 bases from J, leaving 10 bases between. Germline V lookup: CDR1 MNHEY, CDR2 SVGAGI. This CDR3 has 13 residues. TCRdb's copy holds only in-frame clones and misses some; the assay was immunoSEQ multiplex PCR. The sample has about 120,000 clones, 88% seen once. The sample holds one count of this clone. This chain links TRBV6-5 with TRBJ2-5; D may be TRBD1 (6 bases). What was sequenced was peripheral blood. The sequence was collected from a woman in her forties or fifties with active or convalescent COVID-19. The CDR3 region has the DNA TGTGCCAGCAGATATGGACAGCAAGAGACCCAGTACTTC. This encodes CASRYGQQETQYF.